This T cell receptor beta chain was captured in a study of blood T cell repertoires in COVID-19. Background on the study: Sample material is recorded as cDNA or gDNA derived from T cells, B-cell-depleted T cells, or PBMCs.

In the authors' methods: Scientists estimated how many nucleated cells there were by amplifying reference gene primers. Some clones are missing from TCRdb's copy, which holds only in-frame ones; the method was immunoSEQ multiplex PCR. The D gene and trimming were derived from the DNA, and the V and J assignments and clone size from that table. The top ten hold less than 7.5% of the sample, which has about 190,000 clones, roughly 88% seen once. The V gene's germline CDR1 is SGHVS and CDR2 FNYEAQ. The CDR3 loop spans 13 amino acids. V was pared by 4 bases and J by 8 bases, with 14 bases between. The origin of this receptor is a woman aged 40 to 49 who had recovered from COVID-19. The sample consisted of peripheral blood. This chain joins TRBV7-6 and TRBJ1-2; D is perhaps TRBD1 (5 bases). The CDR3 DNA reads TGTGCCAGCAGCTCCGCCGACAGCGCGGGCTACACCTTC. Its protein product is CASSSADSAGYTF. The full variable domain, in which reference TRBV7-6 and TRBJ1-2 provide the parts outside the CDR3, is GAGVSQSPRYKVTKRGQDVALRCDPISGHVSLYWYRQALGQGPEFLTYFNYEAQQDKSGLPNDRFSAERPEGSISTLTIQRTEQRDSAMYRCASSSADSAGYTFGSGTRLTVV.